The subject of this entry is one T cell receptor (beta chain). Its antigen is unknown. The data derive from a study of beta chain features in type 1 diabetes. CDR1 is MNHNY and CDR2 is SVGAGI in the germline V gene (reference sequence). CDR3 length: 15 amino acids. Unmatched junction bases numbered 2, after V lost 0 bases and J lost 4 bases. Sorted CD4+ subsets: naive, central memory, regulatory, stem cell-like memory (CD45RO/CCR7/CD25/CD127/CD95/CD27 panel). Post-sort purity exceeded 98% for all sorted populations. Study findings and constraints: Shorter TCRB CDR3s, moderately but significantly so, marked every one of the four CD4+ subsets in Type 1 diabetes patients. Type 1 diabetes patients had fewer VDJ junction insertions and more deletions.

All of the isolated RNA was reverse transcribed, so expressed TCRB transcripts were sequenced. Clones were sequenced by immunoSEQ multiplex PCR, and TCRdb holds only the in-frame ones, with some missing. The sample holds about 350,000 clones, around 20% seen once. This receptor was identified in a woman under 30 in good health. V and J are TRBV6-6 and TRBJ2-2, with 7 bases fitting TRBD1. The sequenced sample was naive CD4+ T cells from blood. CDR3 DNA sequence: TGTGCCAGCAGTTACTCACAGGGGTCCACCGGGGAGCTGTTTTTT. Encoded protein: CASSYSQGSTGELFF.